Sequencing of this T cell receptor beta chain was carried out in a study of post-analysis software for immune sequencing data. Unique molecular identifiers were carried by the TCR beta cDNA libraries. TCRdb itself ran the PCR reads through MiXCR, one entry per CDR3 protein. The sample includes 650,000 to 900,000 distinct CDR3 sequences, around 46% of them seen just once. The sample holds a few counts of this clonotype. Specimen: blood. The TCR originated in a girl under 18 with multiple sclerosis.

CDR3 residues: CASSGGVPPHNEQFF. The CDR3 nucleotides are TGTGCCAGCAGTGGGGGGGTTCCCCCCCACAATGAGCAGTTCTTC. The chain employs TRBV6-5 and TRBJ2-1; 7 nucleotides match TRBD2. Germline lookup yields CDR1 MNHEY and CDR2 SVGAGI. This CDR3 has 15 residues. Trimming cost V 5 bases and J 5 bases; bases outside gene matches: 9.